The present T cell receptor (beta chain) was sequenced within a study of blood T cell repertoires in COVID-19. Across the study: T cells, B-cell-depleted T cells, or PBMCs supplied cDNA or gDNA.

Everyone who took part was roughly 18 to 89 years old, and they came from about two dozen US areas. Generated by immunoSEQ multiplex PCR, the TCRdb table keeps only in-frame clones and is missing some. Here the sample spans over 250,000 clones, nearly 90% being singletons. This clone appeared once. The sample comprised PBMCs or T cells enriched from blood (not recorded which). The receptor was isolated from a woman aged 55-70 years who had recovered from COVID-19.

CDR3 residues: CASSLRQGGTEAFF. The CDR3 bases are TGTGCCAGCAGCTTAAGACAGGGGGGGACTGAAGCTTTCTTT. V gene TRBV7-3 combines with J gene TRBJ1-1; TRBD1 matches at 9 bases. The CDR3 is 14 amino acids. V lost 1 base and J lost 5; bases outside the gene matches: 2. In germline, CDR1 is SGHTA, CDR2 FQGTGA. The entire variable domain, with the rest obtained from reference TRBV7-3 and TRBJ1-1, is as follows: GAGVSQTPSNKVTEKGKYVELRCDPISGHTALYWYRQSLGQGPEFLIYFQGTGAADDSGLPNDRFFAVRPEGSVSTLKIQRTERGDSAVYLCASSLRQGGTEAFFGQGTRLTVV.